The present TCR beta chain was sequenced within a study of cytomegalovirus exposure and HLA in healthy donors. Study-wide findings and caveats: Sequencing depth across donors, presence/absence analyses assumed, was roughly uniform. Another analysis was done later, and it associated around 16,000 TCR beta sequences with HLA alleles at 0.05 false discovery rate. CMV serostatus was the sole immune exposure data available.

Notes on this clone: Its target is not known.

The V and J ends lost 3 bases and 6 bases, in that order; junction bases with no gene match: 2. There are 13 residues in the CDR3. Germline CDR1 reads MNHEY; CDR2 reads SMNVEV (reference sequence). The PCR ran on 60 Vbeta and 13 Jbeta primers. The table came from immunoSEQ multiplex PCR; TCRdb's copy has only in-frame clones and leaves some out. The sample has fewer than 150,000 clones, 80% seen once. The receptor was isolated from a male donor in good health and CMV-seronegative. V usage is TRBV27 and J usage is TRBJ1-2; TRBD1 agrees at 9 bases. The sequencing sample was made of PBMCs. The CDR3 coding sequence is TGTGCCAGCAGTTTGACAGGGGGGAATGGCTACACCTTC. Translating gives CASSLTGGNGYTF.